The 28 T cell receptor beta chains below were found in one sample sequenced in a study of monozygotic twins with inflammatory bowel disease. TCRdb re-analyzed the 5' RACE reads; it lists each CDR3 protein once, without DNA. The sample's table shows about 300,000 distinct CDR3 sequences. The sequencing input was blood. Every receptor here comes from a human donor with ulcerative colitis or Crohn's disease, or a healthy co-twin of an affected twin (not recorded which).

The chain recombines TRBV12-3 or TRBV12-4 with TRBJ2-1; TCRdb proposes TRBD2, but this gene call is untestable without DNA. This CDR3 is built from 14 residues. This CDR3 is CASSSPPLGNEQFF.

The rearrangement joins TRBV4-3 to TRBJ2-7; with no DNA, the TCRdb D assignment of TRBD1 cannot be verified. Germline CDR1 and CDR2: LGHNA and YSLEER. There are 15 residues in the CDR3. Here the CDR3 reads CASSQDRQDRYEQYF.

The chain's CDR3 is CASSPPPGNTQYF. V and J are TRBV18 and TRBJ2-3; TCRdb picks TRBD1, but there is no DNA to check that call. This CDR3 is built from 13 residues. Germline loops: CDR1 KGHSH, CDR2 LQKENI. Supplemented by reference TRBV18 and TRBJ2-3, the full variable domain reads NAGVMQNPRHLVRRRGQEARLRCSPMKGHSHVYWYRQLPEEGLKFMVYLQKENIIDESGMPKERFSAEFPKEGPSILRIQQVVRGDSAAYFCASSPPPGNTQYFGPGTRLTVL.

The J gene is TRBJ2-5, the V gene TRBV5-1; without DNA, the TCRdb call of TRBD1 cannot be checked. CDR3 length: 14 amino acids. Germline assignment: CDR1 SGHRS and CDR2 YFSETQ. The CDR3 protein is CASNWRDARETQYF.

This CDR3 is CATSDSRGPSNQPQHF. This sequence joins TRBV24-1 and TRBJ1-5; the TCRdb call, TRBD1, lacks DNA for checking. Germline V CDR1 and CDR2: KGHDR, SFDVKD. This CDR3 spans 16 amino acids.

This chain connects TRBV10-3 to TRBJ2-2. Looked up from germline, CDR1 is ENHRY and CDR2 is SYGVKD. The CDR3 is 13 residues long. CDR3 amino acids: CAISATDPGELFF.

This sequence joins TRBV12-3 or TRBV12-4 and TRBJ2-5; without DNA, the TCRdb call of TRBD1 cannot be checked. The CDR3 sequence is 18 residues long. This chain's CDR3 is CASTQLRAGGNGGETQYF.

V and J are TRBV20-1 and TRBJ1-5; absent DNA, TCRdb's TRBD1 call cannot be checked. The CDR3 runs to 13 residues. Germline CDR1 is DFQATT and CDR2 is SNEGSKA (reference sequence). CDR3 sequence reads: CSASRDSNQPQHF.

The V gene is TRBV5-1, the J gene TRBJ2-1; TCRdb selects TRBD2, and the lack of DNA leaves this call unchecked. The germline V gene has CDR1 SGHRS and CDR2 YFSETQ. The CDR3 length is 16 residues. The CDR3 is CASSSYSGSSYNEQFF.

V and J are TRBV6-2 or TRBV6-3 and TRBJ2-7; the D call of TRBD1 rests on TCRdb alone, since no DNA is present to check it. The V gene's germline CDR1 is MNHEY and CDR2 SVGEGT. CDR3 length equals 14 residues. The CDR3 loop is CASSPIDRGRKQYF.

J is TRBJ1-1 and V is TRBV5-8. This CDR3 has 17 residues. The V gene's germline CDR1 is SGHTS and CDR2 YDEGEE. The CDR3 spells CASSLAVTDFMNTEAFF.

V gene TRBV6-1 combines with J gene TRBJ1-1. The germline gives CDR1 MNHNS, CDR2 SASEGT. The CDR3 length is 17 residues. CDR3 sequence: CASRKSWEFHTNTEAFF.

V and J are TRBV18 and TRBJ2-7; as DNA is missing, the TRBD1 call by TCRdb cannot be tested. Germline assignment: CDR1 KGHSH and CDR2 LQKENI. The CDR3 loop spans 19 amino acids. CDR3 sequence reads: CASSPPIQGNFSALYEQYF.

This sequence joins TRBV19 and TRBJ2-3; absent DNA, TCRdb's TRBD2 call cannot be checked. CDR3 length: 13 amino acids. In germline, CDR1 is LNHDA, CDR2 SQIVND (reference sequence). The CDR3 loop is CASSATGTRGLHF.

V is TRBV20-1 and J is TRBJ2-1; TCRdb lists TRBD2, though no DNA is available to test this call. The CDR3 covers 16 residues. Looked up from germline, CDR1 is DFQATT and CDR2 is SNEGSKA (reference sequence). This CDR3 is CSARLAGGILYNEQFF.

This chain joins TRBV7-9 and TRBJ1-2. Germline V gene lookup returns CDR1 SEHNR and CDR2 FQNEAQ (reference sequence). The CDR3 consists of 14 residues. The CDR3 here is CASTQGIGGYGYTF.

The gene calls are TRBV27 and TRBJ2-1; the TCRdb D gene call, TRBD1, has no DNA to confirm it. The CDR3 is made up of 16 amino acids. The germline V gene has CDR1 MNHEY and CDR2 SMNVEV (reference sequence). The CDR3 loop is CASSSNRDRGRNEQFF.

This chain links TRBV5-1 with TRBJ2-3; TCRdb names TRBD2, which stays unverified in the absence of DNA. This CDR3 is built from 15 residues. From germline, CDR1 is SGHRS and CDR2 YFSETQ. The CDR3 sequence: CASSPQRGGTDTQYF.

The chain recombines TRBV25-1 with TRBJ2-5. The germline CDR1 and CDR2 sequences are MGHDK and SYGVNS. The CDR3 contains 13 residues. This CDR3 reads CASKRTVQETQYF.

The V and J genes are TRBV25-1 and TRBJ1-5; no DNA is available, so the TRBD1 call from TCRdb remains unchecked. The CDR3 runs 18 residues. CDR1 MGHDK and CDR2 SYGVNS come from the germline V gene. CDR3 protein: CASSEYGLGEGSNQPQHF.

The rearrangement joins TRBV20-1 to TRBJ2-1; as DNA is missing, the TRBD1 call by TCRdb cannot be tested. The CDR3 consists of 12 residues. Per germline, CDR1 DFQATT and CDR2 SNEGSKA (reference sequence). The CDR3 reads CSAGASYNEQFF.

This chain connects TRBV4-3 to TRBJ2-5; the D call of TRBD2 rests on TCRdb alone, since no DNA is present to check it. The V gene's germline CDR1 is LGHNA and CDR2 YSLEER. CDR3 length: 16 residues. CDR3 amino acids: CASSPSWSSGTKTQYF.

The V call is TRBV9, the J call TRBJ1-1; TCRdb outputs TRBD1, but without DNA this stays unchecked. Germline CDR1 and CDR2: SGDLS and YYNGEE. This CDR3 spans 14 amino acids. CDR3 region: CASSDRDRGFTAFF. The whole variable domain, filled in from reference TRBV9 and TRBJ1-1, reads DSGVTQTPKHLITATGQRVTLRCSPRSGDLSVYWYQQSLDQGLQFLIQYYNGEERAKGNILERFSAQQFPDLHSELNLSSLELGDSALYFCASSDRDRGFTAFFGQGTRLTVV.

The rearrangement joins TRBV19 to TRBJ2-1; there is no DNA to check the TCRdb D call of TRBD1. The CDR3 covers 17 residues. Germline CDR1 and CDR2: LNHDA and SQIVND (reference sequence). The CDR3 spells CASSNPRDRGLSGEQFF.

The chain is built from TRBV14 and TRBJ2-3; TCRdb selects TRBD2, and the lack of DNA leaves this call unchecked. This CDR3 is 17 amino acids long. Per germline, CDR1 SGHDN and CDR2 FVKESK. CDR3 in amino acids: CASSQDRGGRRSDTQYF.

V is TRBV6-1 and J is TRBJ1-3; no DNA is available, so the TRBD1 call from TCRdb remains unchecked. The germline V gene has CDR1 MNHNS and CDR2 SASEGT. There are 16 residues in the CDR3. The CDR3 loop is CASSQRAAGAGNTIYF.

The CDR3 region is CASNQESVTQYF. This sequence joins TRBV14 and TRBJ2-5. Germline values: CDR1 SGHDN, CDR2 FVKESK. The CDR3 runs 12 residues.

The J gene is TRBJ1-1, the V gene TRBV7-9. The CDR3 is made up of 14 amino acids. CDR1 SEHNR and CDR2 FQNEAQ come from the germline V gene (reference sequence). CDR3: CASSGDKDNTEAFF.